Each of the 32 T cell receptor beta chains below was sequenced from the same sample in a study of cytomegalovirus exposure and HLA in healthy donors. PCR used 60 Vbeta primers and 13 Jbeta primers. Profiled with immunoSEQ multiplex PCR; TCRdb holds only in-frame clones, not every one. The repertoire holds approximately 240,000 clones, with roughly 90% as singletons. What was sequenced was PBMCs. The receptors come from a woman aged 18-29 years in good health and CMV-seronegative.

There are a few counts of this clone. CDR3 protein: CASTTWGQGTGELFF. The CDR3 DNA sequence: TGTGCCAGCACCACGTGGGGACAGGGCACCGGGGAGCTGTTTTTT. The chain uses TRBV7-6 and TRBJ2-2, with 9 bases matching TRBD1. V lost 7 bases to trimming and J lost 4 bases; unmatched junction nucleotides: 7. CDR3 length: 15 amino acids. CDR1 is SGHVS and CDR2 is FNYEAQ in the germline V gene.

The CDR3 region has the DNA TGTGCCAGCTCACCCCAGGATTCTAACTATGGCTACACCTTC. The encoded protein is CASSPQDSNYGYTF. The chain joins TRBV18 to TRBJ1-2, with unresolved D. The V and J ends lost 3 bases and 0 bases respectively, with 8 bases between them. This CDR3 is 14 amino acids long. Germline CDR1 KGHSH, CDR2 LQKENI. Supplemented by reference TRBV18 and TRBJ1-2, the full variable domain reads NAGVMQNPRHLVRRRGQEARLRCSPMKGHSHVYWYRQLPEEGLKFMVYLQKENIIDESGMPKERFSAEFPKEGPSILRIQQVVRGDSAAYFCASSPQDSNYGYTFGSGTRLTVV.

The J gene is TRBJ2-7, the V gene TRBV7-9; D is unclear. Germline V CDR1 and CDR2: SEHNR, FQNEAQ (reference sequence). V gave up 9 bases and J gave up 0 bases, with 12 bases separating them. CDR3 length equals 13 residues. CDR3 DNA: TGTGCCAGTCAGTCCTCTGGCTCCTACGAGCAGTACTTC. This sequence encodes CASQSSGSYEQYF.

The V and J genes are TRBV28 and TRBJ1-5; 9 positions agree with TRBD1. V dropped 6 bases and J dropped 7; count of bases not matched to a gene: 7. Looked up from germline, CDR1 is MDHEN and CDR2 is SYDVKM. The CDR3 runs to 14 residues. The CDR3 sequence is CASRWTGAGQPQHF. CDR3 in DNA: TGTGCCAGCAGATGGACAGGGGCTGGGCAGCCCCAGCATTTT. The full variable domain, its missing parts supplied by reference TRBV28 and TRBJ1-5, is DVKVTQSSRYLVKRTGEKVFLECVQDMDHENMFWYRQDPGLGLRLIYFSYDVKMKEKGDIPEGYSVSREKKERFSLILESASTNQTSMYLCASRWTGAGQPQHFGDGTRLSIL.

V usage is TRBV7-2 and J usage is TRBJ1-5, with D perhaps matching TRBD1 (6 bases). The germline gives CDR1 SGHTA, CDR2 FQGNSA. V was shortened by 3 bases and J by 4 bases, with 10 bases between the two germline ends. The CDR3 is 14 residues long. The CDR3 bases are TGTGCCAGCAGCTTCGCAGGGGCAAATCAGCCCCAGCATTTT. Its protein product is CASSFAGANQPQHF. The full variable domain, completed using reference TRBV7-2 and TRBJ1-5, is GAGVSQSPSNKVTEKGKDVELRCDPISGHTALYWYRQSLGQGLEFLIYFQGNSAPDKSGLPSDRFSAERTGGSVSTLTIQRTQQEDSAVYLCASSFAGANQPQHFGDGTRLSIL.

The chain is built from TRBV5-8 and TRBJ2-7, with D possibly matching TRBD1 (6 bases). The CDR3 extends over 14 amino acids. Germline lookup yields CDR1 SGHTS and CDR2 YDEGEE. V dropped 3 bases and J dropped 2 bases, with 12 bases sitting between them. The CDR3 nucleotides are TGTGCCAGCAGCTGGAACAGGGTCCCCTACGAGCAGTACTTC. This translates into CASSWNRVPYEQYF. Complete variable domain (other parts from reference TRBV5-8 and TRBJ2-7): EAGVTQSPTHLIKTRGQQATLRCSPISGHTSVYWYQQALGLGLQFLLWYDEGEERNRGNFPPRFSGRQFPNYSSELNVNALELEDSALYLCASSWNRVPYEQYFGPGTRLTVT.

This clone is a singleton in its sample. The gene calls are TRBV30 and TRBJ2-6; D unclear. V lost 0 bases to trimming and J lost 4 bases, with 10 bases between them. The CDR3 has 15 amino acids. Germline V gene lookup returns CDR1 GTSNPN and CDR2 SVGIG (reference sequence). CDR3 protein: CAWSVHGGGANVLTF. The CDR3 DNA follows: TGTGCCTGGAGTGTACATGGCGGAGGGGCCAACGTCCTGACTTTC.

Concerning this clone: Compared with germline, one end of the junction differs, possibly owing to a read error. The chain is built from TRBV2 and TRBJ1-5, with D possibly matching TRBD1 (5 bases). Germline loops: CDR1 SNHLY, CDR2 FYNNEI. The CDR3 is 13 residues long. The CDR3 region is CASSEIGLDILSF. In DNA, the CDR3 is TGTGCCAGCAGTGAAATAGGCCTGGACATCCTTTCTTTT.

The CDR3 sequence: CASSTGQGPPSGNTIYF. The CDR3 DNA follows: TGTGCCAGCAGCACTGGACAGGGGCCCCCCTCTGGAAACACCATATATTTT. V and J are TRBV5-4 and TRBJ1-3, with TRBD1 matching 9 bases. Germline V lookup: CDR1 SGHNT, CDR2 YYREEE (reference sequence). This CDR3 contains 17 residues. The junction had 8 bases not matched to a gene; V was cut back by 4 bases and J by 0 bases.

The chain uses TRBV6-5 and TRBJ2-1; possible D gene TRBD2, 5 bases. This CDR3 contains 13 residues. The V gene's germline CDR1 is MNHEY and CDR2 SVGAGI. V was clipped by 5 bases and J by 3 bases, with 8 bases between them. CDR3 residues: CASSPGNYNEQFF. For the CDR3, the DNA is TGTGCCAGCAGTCCCGGGAACTACAATGAGCAGTTCTTC.

The gene calls are TRBV7-9 and TRBJ1-1; 11 bases align to TRBD1. The V and J ends lost 5 bases and 2 bases, in that order; junction bases with no gene match: 4. Germline V CDR1 and CDR2: SEHNR, FQNEAQ (reference sequence). The CDR3 consists of 15 residues. The DNA for the CDR3 is TGTGCCAGCAGCAGAGGGACAGGGGGAAACACTGAAGCTTTCTTT. It yields the protein CASSRGTGGNTEAFF.

The J gene is TRBJ2-6, the V gene TRBV29-1; no clear D. The CDR3 has 12 amino acids. Trimming left V 5 bases short and J 2 bases short, with 4 bases between. Germline V gives CDR1 SQVTM, CDR2 ANQGSEA. The CDR3 loop is CSVLTGANVLTF. The CDR3 nucleotides read TGCAGCGTTTTAACTGGGGCCAACGTCCTGACTTTC. The full variable domain, rest sourced from reference TRBV29-1 and TRBJ2-6, is SAVISQKPSRDICQRGTSLTIQCQVDSQVTMMFWYRQQPGQSLTLIATANQGSEATYESGFVIDKFPISRPNLTFSTLTVSNMSPEDSSIYLCSVLTGANVLTFGAGSRLTVL.

J is TRBJ1-2 and V is TRBV6-5; D is perhaps TRBD1 (6 bases). Germline V CDR1 and CDR2: MNHEY, SVGAGI. The CDR3 sequence is 14 residues long. V was clipped by 2 bases and J by 7 bases, with 14 bases between them. The CDR3 loop reads CASSYGAGALGYTF. In nucleotides, the CDR3 is TGTGCCAGCAGTTACGGGGCAGGGGCTCTTGGCTACACCTTC.

The chain recombines TRBV7-9 with TRBJ1-4; 8 nucleotides match TRBD1. CDR1 and CDR2 from the germline V gene are SEHNR and FQNEAQ (reference sequence). Trimming at V came to 5 bases and at J to 7 bases, leaving 9 bases not matched to a gene. CDR3 length: 15 residues. The DNA of the CDR3 is TGTGCCAGCAGCCAACGGACAGGGAGGATTGAAAAACTGTTTTTT. Its protein product is CASSQRTGRIEKLFF.

The gene calls are TRBV11-2 and TRBJ2-7; 7 nucleotides agree with TRBD1. Germline assignment: CDR1 SGHAT and CDR2 FQNNGV. The CDR3 totals 13 residues. V dropped 8 bases and J dropped 6; count of bases not matched to a gene: 10. The CDR3 DNA reads as TGTGCCAGCGGGAGTTACAGGGGTACCGAGCAGTACTTC. Translating gives CASGSYRGTEQYF.

The chain links TRBV7-2 to TRBJ2-2, with D possibly being TRBD2 (5 bases). This CDR3 contains 16 residues. Germline CDR1 and CDR2: SGHTA and FQGNSA. Trimming pared 1 base from V and 4 bases from J, leaving 13 bases between. Written as DNA, the CDR3 is TGTGCCAGCAGCTTAGGCTTCGGGGAAGTCACCGGGGAGCTGTTTTTT. Translated, it gives CASSLGFGEVTGELFF. The variable domain in full, with the rest retrieved from reference TRBV7-2 and TRBJ2-2, is GAGVSQSPSNKVTEKGKDVELRCDPISGHTALYWYRQSLGQGLEFLIYFQGNSAPDKSGLPSDRFSAERTGGSVSTLTIQRTQQEDSAVYLCASSLGFGEVTGELFFGEGSRLTVL.

This chain links TRBV7-2 with TRBJ2-5; possibly TRBD2 for D (6 bases). The end of the DNA aligns better with TRBJ2-7, so the J call may be wrong. The CDR3 loop spans 16 amino acids. In germline, CDR1 is SGHTA, CDR2 FQGNSA. The CDR3 sequence: CASSWQPLRGIHEQYF. CDR3 coding DNA: TGTGCCAGCAGCTGGCAACCCCTGCGGGGTATCCACGAGCAGTACTTC.

The CDR3 DNA follows: TGTGCCAGCAGTGAGGACGGAGGACGAAATACGCAGTATTTT. Translated, it gives CASSEDGGRNTQYF. This sequence joins TRBV25-1 and TRBJ2-3, with a possible D match to TRBD2 (5 bases). The CDR3 is 14 amino acids. Trimming pared 3 bases from V and 7 bases from J, leaving 14 bases between. Germline loops: CDR1 MGHDK, CDR2 SYGVNS.

V and J are TRBV5-5 and TRBJ2-3; unclear D gene. Germline loops: CDR1 SGHKS, CDR2 YYEKEE (reference sequence). The CDR3 is made up of 12 amino acids. V dropped 0 bases and J dropped 5 bases, with 4 bases sitting between them. The CDR3 is CASSLAGDTQYF. As DNA, the CDR3 is TGTGCCAGCAGCTTGGCGGGAGATACGCAGTATTTT.

This clone was found once. This chain joins TRBV13 and TRBJ2-2, with 10 nucleotides matching TRBD1. CDR1 and CDR2 (germline): PRHDT, FYEKMQ (reference sequence). Trimming cost V 5 bases and J 6 bases; bases outside gene matches: 6. The CDR3 sequence is 15 residues long. The CDR3 DNA sequence: TGTGCCAGCAGCGCGGACAGGGGGTCAGCCGGGGAGCTGTTTTTT. Translation: CASSADRGSAGELFF.

The chain couples TRBV2 to TRBJ1-1; D may be TRBD1 (5 bases). Germline assignment: CDR1 SNHLY and CDR2 FYNNEI. V dropped 5 bases and J dropped 4 bases, with 14 bases sitting between them. CDR3 length: 14 amino acids. The CDR3 sequence is CASSTRAGITEAFF. DNA for the CDR3: TGTGCCAGCAGTACCAGGGCGGGGATCACTGAAGCTTTCTTT.

This clone was seen just once. The rearrangement uses TRBV18 and TRBJ2-7; D call uncertain. Trimming left V 3 bases short and J 2 bases short, with 20 bases between. The CDR3 spans 17 residues. The germline V gene encodes CDR1 KGHSH and CDR2 LQKENI. CDR3 coding DNA: TGTGCCAGCTCACCCAAACTTGAAACTATCCATGCCTACGAGCAGTACTTC. As protein: CASSPKLETIHAYEQYF.

The J gene is TRBJ2-7, the V gene TRBV4-1; D is unresolved. The germline V gene has CDR1 MGHRA and CDR2 YSYEKL. Trimming stripped 0 bases from V and 2 bases from J, with 8 bases between. This CDR3 is built from 14 residues. The CDR3 sequence: CASSQEARPYEQYF. The DNA of the CDR3 is TGCGCCAGCAGCCAAGAGGCCAGGCCCTACGAGCAGTACTTC.

This clone was detected once. The chain couples TRBV5-1 to TRBJ2-7, with D possibly matching TRBD1 (5 bases). The V end was cut by 2 bases, the J end by 3 bases, with 9 bases between. The CDR3 has 13 residues. The V gene's germline CDR1 is SGHRS and CDR2 YFSETQ. CDR3: CASSFPDSYEQYF. DNA for the CDR3: TGCGCCAGCAGCTTTCCAGACAGCTACGAGCAGTACTTC.

The rearrangement joins TRBV7-9 to TRBJ2-3, with 13 bases fitting TRBD2. The CDR3 has 15 residues. Germline CDR1 reads SEHNR; CDR2 reads FQNEAQ (reference sequence). With V trimmed by 0 bases and J by 7 bases, 1 base remained unmatched. The CDR3 loop is CASSLAGTSGNTQYF. The CDR3, as DNA: TGTGCCAGCAGCTTAGCCGGGACTAGCGGGAATACGCAGTATTTT.

This clone was counted between two and nine times. The chain uses TRBV4-3 and TRBJ1-1; D perhaps matches TRBD1 (5 bases). This CDR3 has 15 residues. The V end was cut by 0 bases, the J end by 0 bases, with 8 bases between. Germline assignment: CDR1 LGHNA and CDR2 YSLEER. The DNA for the CDR3 is TGCGCCAGCAGCCAAGATCCGGGGGTGAACACTGAAGCTTTCTTT. It codes for CASSQDPGVNTEAFF.

The chain couples TRBV7-6 to TRBJ1-1, with D tentatively TRBD1 (5 bases). Trimming left V 4 bases short and J 4 bases short, with 16 bases between. Germline assignment: CDR1 SGHVS and CDR2 FNYEAQ. The CDR3 length is 15 residues. The chain's CDR3 is CASSSNLGGGTEAFF. Here the CDR3 DNA reads TGTGCCAGCAGCTCCAACCTGGGGGGGGGCACTGAAGCTTTCTTT.

The chain uses TRBV2 and TRBJ2-2; 12 bases are shared with TRBD2. V trimming: 2 bases; J trimming: 4 bases; junction bases outside the gene matches: 14. Germline CDR1 SNHLY, CDR2 FYNNEI. This CDR3 has 20 residues. The CDR3 region is CASSEYGLAGGLLGTGELFF. The CDR3 DNA sequence: TGTGCCAGCAGTGAATACGGGCTAGCGGGGGGGCTTCTTGGCACCGGGGAGCTGTTTTTT.

The V and J genes are TRBV18 and TRBJ1-2; a weak D match, TRBD1 (5 bases). V dropped 3 bases and J dropped 10 bases, with 9 bases sitting between them. This CDR3 region has 11 residues. CDR1 KGHSH and CDR2 LQKENI come from the germline V gene. CDR3 protein: CASSPGGDYTF. CDR3 nucleotide sequence: TGTGCCAGCTCACCCGGGGGGGACTACACCTTC.

The rearrangement uses TRBV29-1 and TRBJ1-1; no clear D gene. Germline V gene sequence: CDR1 SQVTM, CDR2 ANQGSEA. The CDR3 totals 12 residues. V was pared by 5 bases and J by 0 bases, with 7 bases between. CDR3 sequence reads: CSVLGMNTEAFF. The CDR3 region has the DNA TGCAGCGTTCTCGGGATGAACACTGAAGCTTTCTTT.

This clone occurred a few times. V usage is TRBV6-1 and J usage is TRBJ1-2, with TRBD1 matching over 10 bases. V was clipped by 5 bases and J by 4 bases; unmatched bases: 1. CDR3 length: 13 residues. Germline loops: CDR1 MNHNS, CDR2 SASEGT. The CDR3 DNA follows: TGTGCCAGCAGTCGACAGGGGGCCTATGGCTACACCTTC. Protein sequence: CASSRQGAYGYTF.

J is TRBJ1-2 and V is TRBV30; TRBD1 aligns across 12 bases. V gave up 2 bases and J gave up 1 base; unmatched junction bases: 8. This CDR3 is built from 17 residues. In germline, CDR1 is GTSNPN, CDR2 SVGIG (reference sequence). The CDR3 region is CAWSRKGQGADNYGYTF. CDR3 bases: TGTGCCTGGAGTCGTAAGGGACAGGGGGCTGATAACTATGGCTACACCTTC.